This T cell receptor (beta chain) emerged from a study of T cell changes during pregnancy in multiple sclerosis. Libraries were prepared by immunoSEQ multiplex PCR; TCRdb keeps only in-frame clonotypes and omits some of them. This table holds tens of thousands of clones, 90% found once. The CDR3 runs to 14 residues. Germline assignment: CDR1 SGHDT and CDR2 YYEEEE. Trimming pared 4 bases from V and 2 bases from J, leaving 12 bases between. The J gene is TRBJ1-1, the V gene TRBV5-6; D gene uncertain. This material consisted of CD8+ T cells from peripheral blood mononuclear cells, taken in the second trimester of pregnancy. The sequence was obtained from a female donor with multiple sclerosis, enrolled in a pregnancy study. The CDR3 is CASSQVKLNTEAFF. CDR3 in DNA: TGTGCCAGCAGCCAGGTTAAGTTAAACACTGAAGCTTTCTTT.